The 11 T cell receptor beta chains in this list originate from one sample, sequenced in a study of blood T cell repertoires in COVID-19. Measured with immunoSEQ multiplex PCR; TCRdb has only the in-frame clones, and not every one. The sample consists of under 350,000 clones, about nine tenths of them appearing once. The sequenced sample consisted of peripheral blood. All receptors derive from a woman aged 30 to 39 with COVID-19, enrolled during active disease.

This chain joins TRBV9 and TRBJ2-2; 7 positions agree with TRBD2. V lost 0 bases, J lost 5 bases, and 4 bases stayed unmatched. Germline lookup yields CDR1 SGDLS and CDR2 YYNGEE. The CDR3 is 15 residues long. The CDR3, as DNA: TGTGCCAGCAGCGTAGTCGGACTAGGTACCGGGGAGCTGTTTTTT. Translation gives CASSVVGLGTGELFF.

This chain joins TRBV3-1 (or the pseudogene TRBV3-2) and TRBJ2-3; 7 positions agree with TRBD1. The germline CDR1 and CDR2 sequences are LGHDT and YNNKEL (reference sequence). The CDR3 is 15 amino acids. J was trimmed by 3 bases and V by 4 bases; bases with no gene match: 7. CDR3 coding DNA: TGTGCCAGCAGCCTGAGGGGGCTAGGTACAGATACGCAGTATTTT. It is translated as CASSLRGLGTDTQYF.

This rearrangement joins TRBV6-1 to TRBJ2-7; 7 bases agree with TRBD1. Germline V gene data show CDR1 as MNHNS and CDR2 as SASEGT. After removal of 3 bases from V and 0 bases from J, the junction contained 5 bases not matched to a gene. The CDR3 runs 15 residues. CDR3 nucleotide sequence: TGTGCCAGCAGTGAGGGGACAGCACCCTCCTACGAGCAGTACGTC. Protein sequence: CASSEGTAPSYEQYV.

This chain links TRBV9 with TRBJ1-6; D possibly corresponds to TRBD1 (5 bases). The germline V gene has CDR1 SGDLS and CDR2 YYNGEE. Trimming removed 4 bases from V and 11 bases from J, with 13 bases in between. The CDR3 is 13 residues long. CDR3: CASSTRGGTPLHF. CDR3 nucleotides: TGTGCCAGCAGCACCCGCGGGGGTACACCCCTCCACTTT.

V usage is TRBV9 and J usage is TRBJ1-2, with TRBD1 as a possible D gene (5 bases). Germline lookup yields CDR1 SGDLS and CDR2 YYNGEE. V was shortened by 0 bases and J by 7 bases, with 19 bases between the two germline ends. The CDR3 contains 16 residues. The CDR3 spells CASSVVGGSDLGGYTF. Written as DNA, the CDR3 is TGTGCCAGCAGCGTAGTGGGGGGAAGTGACCTGGGTGGCTACACCTTC.

As to this clone: This CDR3 is also generated by other DNA sequences in the sample. This chain joins TRBV5-1 and TRBJ1-2; D is ambiguous. V lost 4 bases and J lost 3, with 10 bases in between. Germline V gene sequence: CDR1 SGHRS, CDR2 YFSETQ. This CDR3 is 13 amino acids long. As DNA, the CDR3 is TGCGCCAGCAGCCTAGACGGGGACTATGGCTACACCTTC. It specifies CASSLDGDYGYTF.

The genes are TRBV27 and TRBJ2-2, with D perhaps TRBD1 (5 bases). CDR1 and CDR2 from the germline V gene are MNHEY and SMNVEV (reference sequence). The CDR3 extends over 14 amino acids. Between the trimmed V and J ends, which lost 7 bases and 5 bases, there was a span of 14 bases. CDR3 sequence reads: CASTWVPGTGELFF. The CDR3, as DNA: TGTGCCAGCACTTGGGTGCCAGGGACCGGGGAGCTGTTTTTT.

V gene TRBV20-1 combines with J gene TRBJ1-2; D gene unclear. Germline CDR1 reads DFQATT; CDR2 reads SNEGSKA (reference sequence). The CDR3 totals 16 residues. V lost 3 bases, J lost 2 bases, and 19 bases lay in between. The CDR3 loop is CSASSFGAPENYGYTF. DNA for the CDR3: TGCAGTGCTAGTTCGTTCGGAGCCCCCGAGAACTATGGCTACACCTTC.

J is TRBJ1-2 and V is TRBV3-1 (or the pseudogene TRBV3-2), with TRBD1 matching over 12 bases. With 5 bases clipped from V and 6 bases from J, the junction kept 10 bases outside the gene matches. Germline values: CDR1 LGHDT, CDR2 YNNKEL (reference sequence). The CDR3 covers 16 residues. CDR3 protein: CASSFYAGTGGDGYTF. CDR3 in DNA: TGTGCCAGCAGCTTTTACGCCGGGACAGGGGGCGATGGCTACACCTTC.

The gene calls are TRBV27 and TRBJ1-6; TRBD1 might be the D (5 bases). V was clipped by 4 bases and J by 7 bases, with 20 bases between them. The CDR3 covers 17 residues. The V gene's germline CDR1 is MNHEY and CDR2 SMNVEV (reference sequence). The chain's CDR3 is CASSSRGTRDGNSPLHF. In DNA, the CDR3 is TGTGCCAGCAGTTCCCGAGGCACCAGGGATGGAAATTCACCCCTCCACTTT.

The V and J genes are TRBV2 and TRBJ2-5; D is unresolved. CDR3 size: 15 residues. Deletions cut 3 bases from V and 2 bases from J, with 13 bases between. The germline V gene encodes CDR1 SNHLY and CDR2 FYNNEI. This chain's CDR3 is CASSDESSVQETQYF. Here the CDR3 DNA reads TGTGCCAGCAGTGATGAGTCTAGTGTGCAAGAGACCCAGTACTTC.